These 17 T cell receptor beta chains came from one sample sequenced in a study of cytomegalovirus exposure and HLA in healthy donors. The method was immunoSEQ multiplex PCR; TCRdb's version includes in-frame clones alone and lacks a portion of them. The sample records some 210,000 clones, roughly 85% being singletons. Sequenced material: PBMCs. Receptor source: a woman younger than 35 in good health and CMV-seronegative.

V is TRBV6-1 and J is TRBJ2-1, with a weak D call TRBD1 (6 bases). The CDR3 covers 15 residues. With 6 bases removed from V and 3 bases from J, the gap between germline ends came to 15 bases. Germline assignment: CDR1 MNHNS and CDR2 SASEGT. The CDR3 sequence is CASRNRDDNYNEQFF. The CDR3 DNA reads TGTGCCAGCAGAAACAGGGACGATAACTACAATGAGCAGTTCTTC.

The rearrangement joins TRBV27 to TRBJ1-2, with TRBD1 matching 8 bases. There are 15 residues in the CDR3. V dropped 4 bases and J dropped 7; count of bases not matched to a gene: 11. Germline CDR1 is MNHEY and CDR2 is SMNVEV (reference sequence). CDR3 in amino acids: CASSSLSTGEGGYTF. The CDR3 region has the DNA TGTGCCAGCAGTTCCCTATCGACAGGGGAGGGTGGCTACACCTTC.

The chain employs TRBV6-5 and TRBJ2-7; the D is unclear. The CDR3 is made up of 15 amino acids. CDR1 is MNHEY, CDR2 SVGAGI, per germline. Trimming took off 0 bases at V and 2 bases at J, with 11 bases between the two ends. The CDR3 nucleotides read TGTGCCAGCAGTTACTCAGGATACGGCACCTACGAGCAGTACTTC. As protein: CASSYSGYGTYEQYF.

The CDR3 region has the DNA TGTGCCAGCAGTGAGGGACAGCGGGGCTACACCTTC. The encoded protein is CASSEGQRGYTF. The chain has TRBV6-1 and TRBJ1-2, with 7 bases aligning to TRBD1. V shed 3 bases, J shed 8 bases, and the junction held 3 bases outside the gene matches. CDR1 and CDR2 from the germline V gene are MNHNS and SASEGT. CDR3 length equals 12 residues.

The chain links TRBV7-8 to TRBJ2-7; D unresolved. The V end was cut by 3 bases, the J end by 3 bases, with 12 bases between. The CDR3 spans 14 residues. Germline V gene data show CDR1 as SGHVS and CDR2 as FQNEAQ. CDR3 region: CASSLRGFLYEQYF. The CDR3 DNA reads as TGTGCCAGCAGCTTGCGAGGTTTCCTCTACGAGCAGTACTTC.

J is TRBJ1-1 and V is TRBV29-1, with TRBD1 matching 9 bases. CDR1 and CDR2 from the germline V gene are SQVTM and ANQGSEA. V dropped 8 bases and J dropped 2; count of bases not matched to a gene: 6. The CDR3 spans 13 residues. This chain's CDR3 is CSLGQGGNTEAFF. For the CDR3, the DNA is TGCAGCCTGGGACAGGGTGGCAACACTGAAGCTTTCTTT. Full variable domain (outside the CDR3, taken from reference TRBV29-1 and TRBJ1-1): SAVISQKPSRDICQRGTSLTIQCQVDSQVTMMFWYRQQPGQSLTLIATANQGSEATYESGFVIDKFPISRPNLTFSTLTVSNMSPEDSSIYLCSLGQGGNTEAFFGQGTRLTVV.

J is TRBJ2-6 and V is TRBV27; no definite D call. Germline values: CDR1 MNHEY, CDR2 SMNVEV (reference sequence). The V and J ends lost 8 bases and 4 bases respectively, with 6 bases between them. This CDR3 spans 12 amino acids. CDR3: CASGEGANVLTF. CDR3 sequence (DNA): TGTGCCAGCGGAGAGGGGGCCAACGTCCTGACTTTC.

The chain links TRBV30 to TRBJ1-2, with a weak D call TRBD1 (5 bases). The CDR3 length is 12 residues. Looked up from germline, CDR1 is GTSNPN and CDR2 is SVGIG (reference sequence). V lost 2 bases to trimming and J lost 7 bases, with 11 bases between them. The CDR3 nucleotides are TGTGCCTGGAGTCCGGGGACCGCTGGCTACACCTTC. Amino acid sequence: CAWSPGTAGYTF.

V gene TRBV2 combines with J gene TRBJ2-2; no definite D call. V dropped 4 bases and J dropped 0 bases, with 12 bases sitting between them. Germline-derived CDR1 and CDR2 are SNHLY and FYNNEI. This CDR3 is built from 16 residues. CDR3 region: CASSGQQLANTGELFF. CDR3 DNA: TGTGCCAGCAGTGGGCAACAGCTCGCGAACACCGGGGAGCTGTTTTTT.

This clone has only a few counts. The V call is TRBV27, the J call TRBJ2-7, with D possibly matching TRBD1 (6 bases). In germline, CDR1 is MNHEY, CDR2 SMNVEV (reference sequence). CDR3 length: 13 amino acids. V lost 6 bases and J lost 0, with 9 bases in between. For the CDR3, the DNA is TGTGCCAGCAGACCGGACAGCTCCTACGAGCAGTACTTC. Protein product: CASRPDSSYEQYF.

The rearrangement joins TRBV18 to TRBJ2-5; TRBD1 matches 8 bases. Germline values: CDR1 KGHSH, CDR2 LQKENI. V lost 5 bases to trimming and J lost 4 bases; unmatched junction nucleotides: 3. The CDR3 runs 13 residues. In DNA form, the CDR3 reads TGTGCCAGCTCAGTTGGACAGGGAGAGACCCAGTACTTC. Its protein product is CASSVGQGETQYF.

This clone has a single count. The chain has TRBV4-1 and TRBJ2-1; 8 nucleotides line up with TRBD2. V was clipped by 0 bases and J by 3 bases; unmatched bases: 7. The CDR3 runs 17 residues. The germline V gene encodes CDR1 MGHRA and CDR2 YSYEKL. In DNA form, the CDR3 reads TGCGCCAGCAGCCAAGATCCTAGCGGGTCTCGCTACAATGAGCAGTTCTTC. This sequence encodes CASSQDPSGSRYNEQFF.

The rearrangement joins TRBV23-1 to TRBJ2-5; D ambiguous. TRBV23-1 is sorted into the ORF group, with uncertain function. This CDR3 has 10 residues. The ends were cut back, 8 bases at V and 5 bases at J, with 6 bases in the middle. The CDR3 DNA reads TGCGCCAGCCTTTGGGAGACCCAGTACTTC. Protein sequence: CASLWETQYF.

This clone has at least ten counts. The chain is built from TRBV6-4 and TRBJ2-1; unclear D gene. The CDR3 is 13 residues long. Germline V CDR1 and CDR2: MRHNA, SNTAGT. V lost 0 bases and J lost 10, with 10 bases in between. The CDR3: CASSDSDSTEQFF. CDR3 DNA: TGTGCCAGCAGTGACTCTGACTCCACGGAGCAGTTCTTC.

The chain links TRBV4-2 to TRBJ2-7, with D perhaps being TRBD1 or TRBD2 (6 bases each). The CDR3 spans 14 residues. Germline V lookup: CDR1 LGHNA, CDR2 YNFKEQ. Deletions cut 6 bases from V and 7 bases from J, with 19 bases between. CDR3: CASRGALGRGEQYF. The CDR3 bases are TGTGCCAGCAGGGGGGCACTGGGACGGGGGGAGCAGTACTTC.

This clone was counted a few times. The V call is TRBV4-1, the J call TRBJ1-2; the D is unclear. Germline V lookup: CDR1 MGHRA, CDR2 YSYEKL. The V and J ends lost 0 bases and 1 base respectively, with 6 bases between them. This CDR3 region has 14 residues. The CDR3 loop reads CASSQDSSNYGYTF. In nucleotides, the CDR3 is TGCGCCAGCAGCCAAGACAGCAGTAACTATGGCTACACCTTC.

This chain uses TRBV27 with TRBJ2-5; D call uncertain. This CDR3 is built from 11 residues. The germline V and J ends were trimmed by 3 bases and 5 bases, with 4 bases remaining between them. Germline lookup yields CDR1 MNHEY and CDR2 SMNVEV (reference sequence). CDR3 DNA sequence: TGTGCCAGCAGTTTCGAGGAGACCCAGTACTTC. This codes for CASSFEETQYF.